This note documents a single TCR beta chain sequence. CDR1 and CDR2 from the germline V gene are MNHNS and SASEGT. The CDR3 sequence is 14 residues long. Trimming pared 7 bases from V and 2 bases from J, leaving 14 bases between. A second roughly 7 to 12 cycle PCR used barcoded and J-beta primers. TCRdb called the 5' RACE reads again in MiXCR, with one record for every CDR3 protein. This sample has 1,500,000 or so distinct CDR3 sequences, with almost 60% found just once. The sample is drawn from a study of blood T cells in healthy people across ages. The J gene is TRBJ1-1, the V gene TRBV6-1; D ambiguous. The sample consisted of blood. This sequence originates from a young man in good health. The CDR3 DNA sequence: TGTGCCAGCAAATGGGGTAGGAGTAACACTGAAGCTTTCTTT. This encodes CASKWGRSNTEAFF.